This is a list of T cell receptor beta chains from one sample in a study of cytomegalovirus exposure and HLA in healthy donors. Measured with immunoSEQ multiplex PCR; TCRdb has only the in-frame clones, and not every one. The sample includes some 200,000 clones, 8.5% to 10% seen only once; the top ten take approximately 1.4%. Sequenced input: PBMCs. The receptors come from a woman under 40 in good health and CMV-seropositive. CDR3s include the opening cysteine and the closing phenylalanine or tryptophan. A D gene is named only where the DNA matches it firmly. Size is stated for part of the rows, as once, few or many counts, or as a class when the clone is expanded.

j_call v_call d_call clone_size cdr3_nt cdr3_aa
TRBJ2-7 TRBV6-6 . . TGTGCCTCTTCGAGGGACCTAGGAGGGGAGCAGTACTTC CASSRDLGGEQYF
TRBJ2-2 TRBV9 TRBD1 . TGTGCCAGCAGCGGCGACAGGGGACGAGGCGGGGAGCTGTTTTTT CASSGDRGRGGELFF
TRBJ1-1 TRBV6-1 . few TGTGCCAGCAGTGAAGGTTCAGGGGCGAGGGGAGCTTTCTTT CASSEGSGARGAFF
TRBJ1-1 TRBV6-5 TRBD1 . TGTGCCAGCAGTTACGGGGACAGGGCGAACACTGAAGCTTTCTTT CASSYGDRANTEAFF
TRBJ2-7 TRBV5-1 TRBD2 . TGCGCCAGCAGCTTGACTAGCGGCCCCTACGAGCAGTACTTC CASSLTSGPYEQYF
TRBJ1-1 TRBV27 TRBD1 few TGTGCCAGCAGTTTACGACAGGGTCTTGGGGTTGAAGCTTTCTTT CASSLRQGLGVEAFF
TRBJ1-2 TRBV29-1 . . TGCAGCGTTCCGAGTTCCAGGGGTCGGTATGGCTACACCTTC CSVPSSRGRYGYTF
TRBJ2-5 TRBV29-1 TRBD1 . TGCAGCGTTAAACAGGGGGTTGAGACCCAGTACTTC CSVKQGVETQYF
TRBJ2-5 TRBV19 . . TGTGCCAGTAGTAAGTCACTCCAAGAGACCCAGTACTTC CASSKSLQETQYF
TRBJ2-7 TRBV5-1 TRBD1 few TGCGCCAGCAGCTATTCGCTCACAGGGGGCCAAAACGAGCAGTACTTC CASSYSLTGGQNEQYF
TRBJ1-1 TRBV28 TRBD1 few TGTGCCAGCATCCGGACAGGGGGGTCTGAAGCTTTCTTT CASIRTGGSEAFF
TRBJ1-5 TRBV7-9 . once TGTGCGAGCACGAGGGATAGCAATCAGCCCCAGCATTTT CASTRDSNQPQHF
TRBJ1-5 TRBV29-1 . . TGCAGCGCTTCCGACAGTTTCCAATCCGAGCCCCAGCATTTT CSASDSFQSEPQHF
TRBJ2-7 TRBV7-9 TRBD2 few TGTGCCAGCAGCGCACTGGGGGGGGATTACGAGCAGTACTTC CASSALGGDYEQYF
TRBJ2-7 TRBV9 TRBD1 . TGTGCCAGCAGCGCCTGGGACAGGGGATCCTACGAGCAGTACTTC CASSAWDRGSYEQYF
TRBJ2-2 TRBV5-1 . few TGCGCCAGCAGTGGCAGGGAGGCCGGGGAGCTGTTTTTT CASSGREAGELFF
TRBJ2-1 TRBV7-9 . . TGTGCCAGCAGCTTAGTGGGGGCAGGGCGGTACAATGAGCAGTTCTTC CASSLVGAGRYNEQFF
TRBJ2-7 TRBV14 . few TGTGCCAGCAGCCGGTCAGGCCCTATACGCGAGCAGTACTTC CASSRSGPIREQYF
TRBJ1-1 TRBV5-6 . few TGTGCCAGCAGCTTAAATGGTCACATCCGGGGCACTGAAGCTTTCTTT CASSLNGHIRGTEAFF
TRBJ2-3 TRBV9 . . TGTGCCAGCAGCTCCCAGACAGATACGCAGTATTTT CASSSQTDTQYF
TRBJ2-3 TRBV27 . . TGTGCCAGCAGTTTATCTGGAGGGTACGGGGGGCAAGACACAGATACGCAGTATTTT CASSLSGGYGGQDTDTQYF
TRBJ2-3 TRBV6-1 TRBD2 . TGTGCCAGCAGTGCTGGGGGAGCGGGAGCCGGAAATACGCAGTATTTT CASSAGGAGAGNTQYF